This T cell receptor (beta chain) was found in a study of T-cell reconstitution after alpha-beta-depleted transplantation in children. The V end was cut by 2 bases, the J end by 2 bases, with 17 bases between. CDR1 is SQVTM and CDR2 is ANQGSEA in the germline V gene. The CDR3 is 16 residues long. Molecular barcoding with unique molecular identifiers was used for the TCRbeta library. Each CDR3 protein is one row after TCRdb ran MiXCR on the PCR reads. This table holds around 360,000 distinct CDR3 sequences, around 10% found once. The material sequenced was PBMCs from the stem cell graft donor, taken from the stem cell graft. This clonotype was sampled from a human donor who donated a stem cell graft to a child with acute lymphoblastic leukemia. The chain recombines TRBV29-1 with TRBJ2-3; D is possibly TRBD1 (6 bases). In nucleotides, the CDR3 is TGCAGCGTTGAATTGGGACAAAGCTTAGTCACAGATACGCAGTATTTT. Its translation: CSVELGQSLVTDTQYF.